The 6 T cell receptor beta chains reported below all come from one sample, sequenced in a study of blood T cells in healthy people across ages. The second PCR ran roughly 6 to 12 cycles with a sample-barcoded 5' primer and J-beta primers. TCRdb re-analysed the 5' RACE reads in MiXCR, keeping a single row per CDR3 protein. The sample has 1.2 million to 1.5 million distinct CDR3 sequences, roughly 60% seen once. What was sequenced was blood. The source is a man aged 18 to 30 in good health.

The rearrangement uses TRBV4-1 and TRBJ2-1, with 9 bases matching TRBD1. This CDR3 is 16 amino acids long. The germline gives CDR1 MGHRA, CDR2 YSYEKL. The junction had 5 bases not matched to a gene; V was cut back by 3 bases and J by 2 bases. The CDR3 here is CASSHPGQGTYNEQFF. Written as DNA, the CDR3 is TGCGCCAGCAGCCACCCGGGACAGGGAACCTACAATGAGCAGTTCTTC.

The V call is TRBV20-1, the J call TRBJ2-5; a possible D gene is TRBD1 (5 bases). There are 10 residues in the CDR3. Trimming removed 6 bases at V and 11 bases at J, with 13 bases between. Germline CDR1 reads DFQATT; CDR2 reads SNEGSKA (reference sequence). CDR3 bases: TGCAGTGCCAGGGTCGATGTGCAGTACTTC. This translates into CSARVDVQYF.

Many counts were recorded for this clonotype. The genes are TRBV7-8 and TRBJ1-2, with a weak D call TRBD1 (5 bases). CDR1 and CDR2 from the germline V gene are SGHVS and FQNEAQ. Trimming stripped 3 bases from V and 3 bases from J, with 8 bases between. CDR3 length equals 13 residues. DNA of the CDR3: TGTGCCAGCAGCTTGGGGCCTGACTATGGCTACACCTTC. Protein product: CASSLGPDYGYTF.

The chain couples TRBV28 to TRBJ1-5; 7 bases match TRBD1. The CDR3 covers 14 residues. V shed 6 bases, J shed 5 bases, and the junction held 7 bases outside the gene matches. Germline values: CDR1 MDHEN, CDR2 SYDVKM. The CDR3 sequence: CASSPDRYDQPQHF. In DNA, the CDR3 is TGTGCCAGCAGCCCGGACAGGTACGATCAGCCCCAGCATTTT.

Here the CDR3 DNA reads TGTGCCAGCAGGGGGACTAGCGGCAGCTCCTACGAGCAGTTCTTC. Translation: CASRGTSGSSYEQFF. This chain connects TRBV6-1 to TRBJ2-1; 11 bases match TRBD2. CDR1 is MNHNS, CDR2 SASEGT, per germline. The CDR3 has 15 residues. V dropped 6 bases and J dropped 10; count of bases not matched to a gene: 11.

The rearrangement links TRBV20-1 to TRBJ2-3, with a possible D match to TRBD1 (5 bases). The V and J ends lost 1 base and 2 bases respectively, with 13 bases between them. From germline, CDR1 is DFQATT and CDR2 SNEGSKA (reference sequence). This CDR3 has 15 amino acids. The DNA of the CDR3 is TGCAGTGCTAGAGTAGGGGCCTATGACACAGATACGCAGTATTTT. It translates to CSARVGAYDTDTQYF.